The sequence of this T cell receptor (beta chain) was determined in a study of T-cell reconstitution after alpha-beta-depleted transplantation in children. Study-wide findings and caveats: There were reportedly several hundred expanded graft clones from which alpha-beta T cells came about two months after transplant. Counts and diversity of T cells one year after transplant came mostly from newly produced T cells.

The table lists this clonotype with a few counts. Its antigen is undetermined. Researchers prepared the TCRbeta library using unique molecular identifiers, the study reports. Each CDR3 protein is one row after TCRdb ran MiXCR on the PCR reads. Counted here are fewer than 500,000 distinct CDR3 sequences, approximately 41% occurring once; the ten biggest clones make up approximately 30%. Material: PBMCs, obtained before TCRalphabeta/CD19-depleted stem cell transplant. The origin of this receptor is a girl aged 2-10 years with aplastic anemia, due to receive a stem cell transplant.

The CDR3: CASSSGSGETQYF. The CDR3 DNA is TGTGCCAGCAGCTCGGGGAGCGGGGAGACCCAGTACTTC. V gene TRBV7-2 combines with J gene TRBJ2-5, with a possible D match to TRBD2 (6 bases). The CDR3 spans 13 residues. V lost 4 bases and J lost 5, with 11 bases in between. In germline, CDR1 is SGHTA, CDR2 FQGNSA.